Listed here are 30 T cell receptor beta chains from one sample, sequenced in a study of Ad26.COV2.S vaccination and SARS-CoV-2 variants. Generated by immunoSEQ multiplex PCR, the TCRdb table keeps only in-frame clones and is missing some. The data hold approximately 410,000 clones, with 92% observed a single time. Treatment specified: over 15 received Ad26.COV2.S at low or high dose, single or two shots; several received placebo; per-sample allocation not given. Vaccine and placebo recipients were sampled on day 63 after the first injection. This specimen consisted of peripheral blood, obtained in a trial of Ad26.COV2.S vaccine versus placebo. These receptors all stem from a person between 18 and 65 years old who received the Ad26.COV2.S COVID-19 vaccine or a placebo.

The chain employs TRBV20-1 and TRBJ2-7; 8 bases line up with TRBD2. From germline, CDR1 is DFQATT and CDR2 SNEGSKA (reference sequence). V lost 3 bases to trimming and J lost 3 bases; unmatched junction nucleotides: 7. The CDR3 contains 14 residues. CDR3 DNA: TGCAGTGCTAGTGCGGGGGGCAATCGCTACGAGCAGTACTTC. Translating gives CSASAGGNRYEQYF.

The chain is built from TRBV6-5 and TRBJ2-7; 8 nucleotides agree with TRBD2. Per the germline V gene, CDR1 is MNHEY and CDR2 is SVGAGI. J gave up 6 bases and V 4 bases, and 8 bases lay outside the gene matches. This CDR3 has 14 residues. CDR3 region: CASSSQRGTVEQYF. In nucleotides, the CDR3 is TGTGCCAGCAGTTCCCAGCGGGGGACGGTCGAGCAGTACTTC.

The chain joins TRBV4-1 to TRBJ1-2; no clear D gene. The CDR3 extends over 13 amino acids. V shed 1 base and J shed 1 base, with 4 bases lying between them. CDR1 and CDR2 (germline): MGHRA, YSYEKL. The CDR3 sequence is CASSQAINYGYTF. For the CDR3, the DNA is TGCGCCAGCAGCCAAGCTATTAACTATGGCTACACCTTC.

V gene TRBV6-2 or TRBV6-3 combines with J gene TRBJ2-3, with a tentative D call TRBD1 (7 bases). The length of the CDR3 is 17 residues. The ends were cut back, 2 bases at V and 1 base at J, with 16 bases in the middle. Germline loops: CDR1 MNHEY, CDR2 SVGEGT. CDR3 nucleotide sequence: TGTGCCAGCAGTTACCTAGGCCTCAGGGGGGGCACAGATACGCAGTATTTT. Protein: CASSYLGLRGGTDTQYF.

This clone was seen a few times. V and J are TRBV30 and TRBJ2-5, with TRBD2 identical over 9 bases. J lost 4 bases, V lost 0 bases, and 9 bases had no gene match. The length of the CDR3 is 16 residues. Germline V gene sequence: CDR1 GTSNPN, CDR2 SVGIG (reference sequence). The CDR3 reads CAWSVVGLAGSETQYF. The CDR3 nucleotides read TGTGCCTGGAGTGTAGTGGGGCTAGCGGGGTCAGAGACCCAGTACTTC.

This clone is a singleton in its sample. One end of the junction is discordant with germline, which a read error may explain. The V gene is TRBV9, the J gene TRBJ2-5; 9 bases are shared with TRBD2. The CDR3 covers 15 residues. Germline assignment: CDR1 SGDLS and CDR2 YYNGEE. The CDR3 DNA is TGCGCCAGCAGCTTACGCGGGGGGGGTCAAGAGACCCAGTACTTC. Its translation: CASSLRGGGQETQYF.

V is TRBV18 and J is TRBJ2-1; TRBD1 is a possible D gene (5 bases). CDR1 is KGHSH and CDR2 is LQKENI in the germline V gene. CDR3 length equals 14 residues. Trimming stripped 1 base from V and 8 bases from J, with 12 bases between. The CDR3: CASSPQFRADEQFF. The DNA of the CDR3 is TGTGCCAGCTCACCACAGTTCAGGGCCGATGAGCAGTTCTTC.

This clone occurred a few times. The rearrangement links TRBV18 to TRBJ1-3; unclear D gene. Trimming took 1 base from V and 0 from J, leaving 13 bases between them. This CDR3 has 17 amino acids. Germline CDR1 KGHSH, CDR2 LQKENI. CDR3 nucleotide sequence: TGTGCCAGCTCACCACTGCCGCCCGTGGGCTCTGGAAACACCATATATTTT. Residues: CASSPLPPVGSGNTIYF.

The chain is built from TRBV11-2 and TRBJ2-7; D is unresolved. Germline loops: CDR1 SGHAT, CDR2 FQNNGV. The V end was cut by 1 base, the J end by 6 bases, with 16 bases between. The CDR3 runs 15 residues. DNA of the CDR3: TGTGCCAGCAGCTTAGGGGCGGCTTCAATGGTCGAGCAGTACTTC. Its translation: CASSLGAASMVEQYF.

V gene TRBV6-2 or TRBV6-3 combines with J gene TRBJ2-2; 9 bases align to TRBD1. This CDR3 spans 18 amino acids. Germline V gene sequence: CDR1 MNHEY, CDR2 SVGEGT. V lost 0 bases to trimming and J lost 3 bases; unmatched junction nucleotides: 8. Written as DNA, the CDR3 is TGTGCCAGCAGTTACTCCCCAAAAACAGGGGGCTACACCGGGGAGCTGTTTTTT. As protein: CASSYSPKTGGYTGELFF.

The V gene is TRBV4-3, the J gene TRBJ1-2; TRBD1 agrees at 7 bases. Germline loops: CDR1 LGHNA, CDR2 YSLEER. Unmatched junction bases numbered 9, after V lost 0 bases and J lost 5 bases. This CDR3 region has 16 residues. The CDR3 is CASSQDLPRGGYGYTF. In DNA, the CDR3 is TGCGCCAGCAGCCAAGACCTCCCCAGGGGGGGGTATGGCTACACCTTC.

This sequence joins TRBV5-8 and TRBJ1-3, with D maybe TRBD1 (6 bases). The V gene lost 0 bases and the J gene lost 0 bases, with 10 bases spanning the gap. Per germline, CDR1 SGHTS and CDR2 YDEGEE. This CDR3 comprises 16 residues. The CDR3 here is CASSLAGTFSGNTIYF. The DNA of the CDR3 is TGTGCCAGCAGCTTGGCAGGGACATTCTCTGGAAACACCATATATTTT.

This clone appeared once. J is TRBJ2-7 and V is TRBV4-1; TRBD1 is a possible D gene (5 bases). Trimming left V 1 base short and J 0 bases short, with 10 bases between. Germline CDR1 is MGHRA and CDR2 is YSYEKL. The CDR3 is 15 amino acids. This chain's CDR3 is CASSQGQSSSYEQYF. For the CDR3, the DNA is TGCGCCAGCAGCCAAGGACAGTCAAGCTCCTACGAGCAGTACTTC.

This sequence joins TRBV15 and TRBJ2-2, with D uncertain. The CDR3 spans 14 residues. In germline, CDR1 is LNHNV, CDR2 YYDKDF (reference sequence). Trimming cost V 0 bases and J 7 bases, with 9 bases left between them. CDR3 in amino acids: CATSRDPSIGELFF. In DNA form, the CDR3 reads TGTGCCACCAGCAGAGATCCCTCTATCGGGGAGCTGTTTTTT.

CDR3 sequence (DNA): TGCGCCAGCAGCCCGTCCGGGTGGGGCCCTAAATTTTTTGCCGGGGAGCTGTTTTTT. Encoded protein: CASSPSGWGPKFFAGELFF. J is TRBJ2-2 and V is TRBV4-3, with TRBD1 as a possible D gene (5 bases). In germline, CDR1 is LGHNA, CDR2 YSLEER. The CDR3 loop spans 19 amino acids. V was pared by 4 bases and J by 6 bases, with 27 bases between.

V gene TRBV4-1 combines with J gene TRBJ1-2; 7 bases align to TRBD1. Trimming took 1 base from V and 0 from J; bases not matched to a gene: 5. Germline CDR1 and CDR2: MGHRA and YSYEKL. The CDR3 contains 16 residues. CDR3 DNA: TGCGCCAGCAGCCAAGGGACAGGCCAGTCTAACTATGGCTACACCTTC. Its protein product is CASSQGTGQSNYGYTF.

The rearrangement joins TRBV6-2 or TRBV6-3 to TRBJ1-1; no clear D. The CDR3 loop spans 15 amino acids. Trimming left V 0 bases short and J 4 bases short, with 12 bases between. The germline gives CDR1 MNHEY, CDR2 SVGEGT. CDR3 loop: CASSYSISRGTEAFF. CDR3 DNA sequence: TGTGCCAGCAGTTACTCGATAAGTCGGGGCACTGAAGCTTTCTTT.

V is TRBV9 and J is TRBJ2-3; 9 bases map to TRBD2. The V and J ends lost 3 bases and 1 base, in that order; junction bases with no gene match: 3. This CDR3 comprises 15 residues. From germline, CDR1 is SGDLS and CDR2 YYNGEE. CDR3 coding DNA: TGTGCCAGCAGCGGGGGACTAGCCCGCACAGATACGCAGTATTTT. It encodes CASSGGLARTDTQYF.

Notes on this clone: Other DNA sequences in this sample translate to the same CDR3. The V and J genes are TRBV6-5 and TRBJ1-1, with 7 bases identical to TRBD1. The CDR3 has 14 residues. J gave up 1 base and V 6 bases, and 5 bases lay outside the gene matches. Germline V gives CDR1 MNHEY, CDR2 SVGAGI. In DNA, the CDR3 is TGTGCCAGCAGAAGGGACAGCAAGAACACTGAAGCTTTCTTT. Protein product: CASRRDSKNTEAFF.

This clone was observed a single time. The chain links TRBV28 to TRBJ1-2, with TRBD1 matching 10 bases. This CDR3 contains 15 residues. After removal of 4 bases from V and 3 bases from J, the junction contained 5 bases not matched to a gene. CDR1 MDHEN and CDR2 SYDVKM come from the germline V gene. The CDR3 loop is CASSYGTGDYYGYTF. The CDR3 DNA follows: TGTGCCAGCAGTTACGGGACAGGGGATTACTATGGCTACACCTTC.

The chain uses TRBV6-2 or TRBV6-3 and TRBJ2-7, with D hard to call. The CDR3 runs 12 residues. Trimming pared 6 bases from V and 4 bases from J, leaving 10 bases between. Germline V gene lookup returns CDR1 MNHEY and CDR2 SVGEGT. The CDR3 loop is CASSSGFYEQYF. Here the CDR3 DNA reads TGTGCCAGCAGCTCCGGGTTTTACGAGCAGTACTTC.

V gene TRBV5-1 combines with J gene TRBJ2-3, with TRBD2 matching over 10 bases. The CDR3 length is 16 residues. V lost 4 bases, J lost 2 bases, and 7 bases stayed unmatched. Germline V lookup: CDR1 SGHRS, CDR2 YFSETQ. CDR3 in amino acids: CASSLPLAGSTDTQYF. The CDR3 nucleotides read TGCGCCAGCAGCCTCCCACTAGCGGGATCCACAGATACGCAGTATTTT.

The J gene is TRBJ1-3, the V gene TRBV4-3, with 8 positions matching TRBD1. The CDR3 is made up of 15 amino acids. The germline V gene encodes CDR1 LGHNA and CDR2 YSLEER. Trimming cost V 4 bases and J 1 base; bases outside gene matches: 3. This CDR3 reads CASSPGQGSGNTIYF. CDR3 coding DNA: TGCGCCAGCAGCCCAGGACAGGGTTCTGGAAACACCATATATTTT.

The chain is built from TRBV4-3 and TRBJ2-2; D might be TRBD2 (6 bases). Trimming took off 4 bases at V and 4 bases at J, with 13 bases between the two ends. The length of the CDR3 is 15 residues. The V gene's germline CDR1 is LGHNA and CDR2 YSLEER. CDR3 loop: CASSPVGGVTGELFF. CDR3 nucleotides: TGCGCCAGCAGCCCCGTCGGGGGTGTCACCGGGGAGCTGTTTTTT.

The rearrangement links TRBV7-2 to TRBJ1-6; 7 bases align to TRBD1. This CDR3 spans 16 amino acids. The V segment lost 4 bases and the J segment 6 bases; nucleotides outside the gene matches: 9. CDR1 is SGHTA, CDR2 FQGNSA, per germline. The CDR3 sequence: CASSYTGTVVNSPLHF. The CDR3 coding sequence is TGTGCCAGCAGCTACACCGGGACAGTGGTTAATTCACCCCTCCACTTT. The full variable domain, in which reference TRBV7-2 and TRBJ1-6 provide the parts outside the CDR3, is GAGVSQSPSNKVTEKGKDVELRCDPISGHTALYWYRQSLGQGLEFLIYFQGNSAPDKSGLPSDRFSAERTGGSVSTLTIQRTQQEDSAVYLCASSYTGTVVNSPLHFGNGTRLTVT.

The chain carries TRBV19 and TRBJ2-2, with D possibly being TRBD2 (5 bases). Trimming took 5 bases from V and 5 from J, leaving 15 bases between them. CDR3 length equals 15 residues. Germline lookup yields CDR1 LNHDA and CDR2 SQIVND (reference sequence). The CDR3 nucleotides are TGTGCCAGTAGTTTCCCGGGATTGGTAACCGGGGAGCTGTTTTTT. Translating it yields CASSFPGLVTGELFF.

The gene calls are TRBV5-1 and TRBJ2-2, with 10 nucleotides matching TRBD1. With 9 bases clipped from V and 6 bases from J, the junction kept 8 bases outside the gene matches. The CDR3 is 14 residues long. CDR1 is SGHRS and CDR2 is YFSETQ in the germline V gene. The CDR3 is CATWGTGASGELFF. The DNA for the CDR3 is TGCGCCACCTGGGGGACAGGGGCCTCCGGGGAGCTGTTTTTT.

This rearrangement joins TRBV7-2 to TRBJ1-6; no clear D gene. The CDR3 runs to 13 residues. V was cut by 8 bases and J by 4 bases, with 9 bases left in between. Germline V lookup: CDR1 SGHTA, CDR2 FQGNSA. The CDR3 sequence is CASANRYNSPLHF. In nucleotides, the CDR3 is TGTGCCAGCGCCAACCGTTATAATTCACCCCTCCACTTT.

The gene calls are TRBV7-2 and TRBJ2-7; maybe TRBD2 (6 bases). Germline loops: CDR1 SGHTA, CDR2 FQGNSA. Trimming removed 6 bases from V and 2 bases from J, with 17 bases in between. The CDR3 contains 15 residues. DNA of the CDR3: TGTGCCAGCAGTCTTACCGGGACTTTCACCTACGAGCAGTACTTC. Protein product: CASSLTGTFTYEQYF.

This clone was detected once. The chain employs TRBV19 and TRBJ2-2; TRBD2 matches 16 bases. CDR3 size: 18 residues. V shed 7 bases and J 3 bases; nucleotides not matched to a gene: 8. Per the germline V gene, CDR1 is LNHDA and CDR2 is SQIVND (reference sequence). The CDR3 here is CASTPGLAGGRDTGELFF. The DNA for the CDR3 is TGTGCCAGTACGCCGGGACTAGCGGGGGGGCGCGACACCGGGGAGCTGTTTTTT.